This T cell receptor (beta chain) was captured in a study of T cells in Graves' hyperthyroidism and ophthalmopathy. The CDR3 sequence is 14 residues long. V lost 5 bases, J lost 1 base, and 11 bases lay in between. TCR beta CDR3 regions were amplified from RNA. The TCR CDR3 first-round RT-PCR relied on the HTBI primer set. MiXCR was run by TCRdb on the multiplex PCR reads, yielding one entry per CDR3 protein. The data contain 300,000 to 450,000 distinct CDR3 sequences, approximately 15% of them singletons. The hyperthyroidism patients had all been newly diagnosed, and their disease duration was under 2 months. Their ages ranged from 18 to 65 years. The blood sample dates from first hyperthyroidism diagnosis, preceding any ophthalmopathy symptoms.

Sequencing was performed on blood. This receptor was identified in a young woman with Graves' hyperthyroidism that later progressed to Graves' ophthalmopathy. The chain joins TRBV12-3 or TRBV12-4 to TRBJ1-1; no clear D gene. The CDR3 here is CASSPGSGNTEAFF. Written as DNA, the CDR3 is TGTGCCAGCAGTCCCGGGTCGGGGAACACTGAAGCTTTCTTT.